Listed below are T cell receptor beta chains from one sample, sequenced in a study of T cell responses to AZD1222 COVID-19 vaccine. TCRdb's table, derived via immunoSEQ multiplex PCR, lists solely in-frame clones and lacks some. The data show around 140,000 clones, 92% seen once. The sample was peripheral blood, taken 28 days after the second AZD1222 dose. These receptor sequences come from an adult who received the AZD1222 COVID-19 vaccine. The CDR3 runs from the conserved cysteine through the conserved F or W. D genes are given only for firm matches. Rows give clone size only sometimes, using once, few, many, or a class for an expanded clone.

cdr3_length,j_call,d_call,clone_size,v_call,cdr3_aa,cdr3_nt
17,TRBJ1-6,-,-,TRBV5-1,CASSLATESSYNSPLHF,TGCGCCAGCAGCTTGGCCACAGAGAGCTCCTATAATTCACCCCTCCACTTT
13,TRBJ2-7,-,-,TRBV18,CASSLQGSYEQYF,TGTGCCAGCTCCCTACAGGGTTCCTACGAGCAGTACTTC
14,TRBJ2-7,TRBD2,few,TRBV3-1/TRBV3-2,CASSGTSGNYEQYF,TGTGCCAGCAGCGGGACTAGCGGTAACTACGAGCAGTACTTC
17,TRBJ2-6,TRBD1,-,TRBV6-4,CASSRDRVLSGANVLTF,TGTGCCAGCTCGCGGGACAGGGTCCTCTCTGGGGCCAACGTCCTGACTTTC
14,TRBJ1-3,-,-,TRBV7-2,CASSWDGAGNTIYF,TGTGCCAGCAGCTGGGACGGAGCTGGAAACACCATATATTTT
15,TRBJ1-2,TRBD1,-,TRBV19,CASTPPGQGLYGYTF,TGTGCCAGTACCCCTCCGGGACAGGGCCTCTATGGCTACACCTTC
19,TRBJ1-6,TRBD1,-,TRBV5-3,CARSWPRDRAQTRDSPLHF,TGTGCCAGAAGCTGGCCCCGGGACAGGGCCCAAACAAGAGACTCACCCCTCCACTTT
13,TRBJ2-7,-,-,TRBV12-3/TRBV12-4,CASSLTGSYEQYF,TGTGCCAGCAGTTTGACAGGCTCCTACGAGCAGTACTTC
15,TRBJ1-6,TRBD1,-,TRBV6-4,CASRPDRSYNSPLHF,TGTGCCAGCAGACCGGACAGGAGTTATAATTCACCCCTCCACTTT
12,TRBJ2-5,-,-,TRBV18,CASSPTGETQYF,TGTGCCAGCTCACCAACGGGGGAGACCCAGTACTTC
12,TRBJ1-2,-,-,TRBV6-5,CATSILGAGYTF,TGTGCCACCTCTATATTGGGGGCCGGCTACACCTTC
19,TRBJ2-1,TRBD2,-,TRBV7-3,CASSLRSPTSGRGLDEQFF,TGTGCCAGCAGCTTAAGATCGCCGACTAGCGGGAGAGGATTGGATGAGCAGTTCTTC
13,TRBJ2-1,-,-,TRBV6-5,CASSYGVLNEQFF,TGTGCCAGCAGTTACGGGGTGCTCAATGAGCAGTTCTTC
16,TRBJ2-2,TRBD1,-,TRBV5-4,CASSLRTGADTGELFF,TGTGCCAGCAGCTTACGCACAGGGGCTGACACCGGGGAGCTGTTTTTT
14,TRBJ1-1,-,-,TRBV7-2,CASGSPWGDTEAFF,TGTGCCAGCGGCTCACCCTGGGGGGACACTGAAGCTTTCTTT
16,TRBJ2-7,TRBD1,-,TRBV4-3,CASSQDSGQGAYEQYF,TGCGCCAGCAGCCAAGATTCGGGACAGGGGGCCTACGAGCAGTACTTC
16,TRBJ1-5,TRBD1,-,TRBV18,CASSPEGQGDHQPQHF,TGTGCCAGCTCTCCGGAGGGACAGGGGGATCATCAGCCCCAGCATTTT
15,TRBJ2-7,-,once,TRBV6-5,CASDRRNAGSHEQYF,TGTGCCAGCGACCGCCGGAACGCAGGGTCCCACGAGCAGTACTTC
18,TRBJ1-1,TRBD1,-,TRBV5-1,CASSRLTPGQSMNTEAFF,TGCGCCAGCAGCCGACTTACCCCGGGACAGTCCATGAACACTGAAGCTTTCTTT
10,TRBJ1-1,-,-,TRBV7-9,CASSLTEAFF,TGTGCCAGCAGCTTAACTGAAGCTTTCTTT
16,TRBJ2-3,-,-,TRBV11-3,CASSLGTEAYTDTQYF,TGTGCCAGCAGCTTGGGGACCGAGGCCTACACAGATACGCAGTATTTT
13,TRBJ1-1,-,-,TRBV4-3,CASSQERGRGAFF,TGCGCCAGCAGCCAAGAGCGGGGGCGGGGTGCTTTCTTT
16,TRBJ1-1,-,-,TRBV5-1,CASSLAGRAGNTEAFF,TGCGCCAGCAGCTTGGCCGGCAGGGCAGGGAACACTGAAGCTTTCTTT
13,TRBJ1-1,-,-,TRBV7-8,CAGKTVVFDEAFF,TGTGCCGGCAAGACAGTTGTCTTTGATGAAGCTTTCTTT
14,TRBJ1-5,-,-,TRBV9,CASSVSGVNQPQHF,TGTGCCAGCAGCGTGTCAGGGGTTAATCAGCCCCAGCATTTT
15,TRBJ2-2,TRBD2,-,TRBV7-2,CASSLVLAGGGELFF,TGTGCCAGCAGCTTAGTCTTAGCGGGAGGTGGGGAGCTGTTTTTT
12,TRBJ2-7,-,-,TRBV11-2,CASSLDSYEQYF,TGTGCCAGCAGCTTAGACAGCTACGAGCAGTACTTC
14,TRBJ2-5,-,-,TRBV5-1,CASSSYRDSETQYF,TGCGCCAGCAGCTCTTACAGGGATTCGGAGACCCAGTACTTC
14,TRBJ2-7,-,-,TRBV7-2,CASSLAGTGREQYF,TGTGCCAGCAGCTTAGCGGGGACCGGGCGCGAGCAGTACTTC
17,TRBJ2-1,TRBD1,once,TRBV19,CASTKGAGVNFYNEQFF,TGTGCCAGTACCAAGGGGGCAGGGGTCAACTTCTACAATGAGCAGTTCTTC
15,TRBJ1-1,-,-,TRBV27,CASSRRGPMNTEAFF,TGTGCCAGCAGTCGCAGGGGACCTATGAACACTGAAGCTTTCTTT
12,TRBJ1-6,-,-,TRBV3-1/TRBV3-2,CASSQERSPLHF,TGTGCCAGCAGCCAAGAACGTTCACCCCTCCACTTT
14,TRBJ2-5,-,-,TRBV11-3,CASSGVGGEETQYF,TGTGCCAGCAGCGGCGTTGGCGGGGAGGAGACCCAGTACTTC
16,TRBJ1-1,-,-,TRBV11-3,CASSFPGGQTVTEAFF,TGTGCCAGCAGCTTCCCGGGGGGGCAGACCGTCACTGAAGCTTTCTTT
14,TRBJ1-4,-,-,TRBV5-1,CASSPSPTNEKLFF,TGCGCCAGCAGCCCGAGTCCAACTAATGAAAAACTGTTTTTT
14,TRBJ2-7,TRBD2,-,TRBV7-2,CASCITGGPREQYF,TGTGCCAGCTGTATCACGGGAGGGCCCCGGGAGCAGTACTTC
16,TRBJ2-3,TRBD2,-,TRBV7-2,CASSPSGRSRSHTQYF,TGTGCCAGCAGCCCTAGCGGGAGATCCCGGTCTCATACGCAGTATTTT
15,TRBJ2-5,-,-,TRBV4-2,CASSQSPTSWETQYF,TGTGCCAGCAGCCAAAGCCCCACTAGCTGGGAGACCCAGTACTTC
14,TRBJ1-1,-,-,TRBV6-5,CASSNSPSNTEAFF,TGTGCCAGCAGTAACTCGCCTTCGAACACTGAAGCTTTCTTT
16,TRBJ2-5,-,few,TRBV7-3,CASSSTGARALETQYF,TGTGCCAGCAGCTCGACCGGTGCGCGTGCGCTGGAGACCCAGTACTTC
13,TRBJ2-7,TRBD2,-,TRBV7-6,CASSTSGVYEQYF,TGTGCCAGCAGCACTAGCGGGGTCTACGAGCAGTACTTC
17,TRBJ1-4,-,-,TRBV19,CASSSPTDPATNEKLFF,TGTGCCAGTAGTTCCCCGACGGACCCAGCAACTAATGAAAAACTGTTTTTT
13,TRBJ2-1,-,-,TRBV5-6,CASSRGLPNEQFF,TGTGCCAGCAGCCGAGGACTCCCCAATGAGCAGTTCTTC
14,TRBJ1-2,-,-,TRBV2,CASNTDWTNYGYTF,TGTGCCAGCAACACGGACTGGACTAACTATGGCTACACCTTC
15,TRBJ2-1,TRBD1,few,TRBV9,CASSVGTGGFNEQFF,TGTGCCAGCAGCGTTGGGACAGGGGGCTTCAATGAGCAGTTCTTC
18,TRBJ2-6,TRBD1,-,TRBV7-9,CASSTWTGGRSGANVLTF,TGTGCCAGCAGCACATGGACAGGGGGCAGGTCTGGGGCCAACGTCCTGACTTTC
15,TRBJ2-1,TRBD1,-,TRBV10-3,CAISEEDRAYNEQFF,TGTGCCATCAGTGAAGAGGACAGGGCCTACAATGAGCAGTTCTTC
12,TRBJ1-5,-,-,TRBV20-1,CSASRGGQPQHF,TGCAGTGCTAGTCGGGGGGGGCAGCCCCAGCATTTT
15,TRBJ2-3,-,-,TRBV7-2,CASSLTISGTDTQYF,TGTGCCAGCAGCTTAACCATTTCTGGGACAGATACGCAGTATTTT
16,TRBJ1-4,-,-,TRBV25-1,CASSALTDATNEKLFF,TGTGCCAGCAGTGCCCTGACAGACGCAACTAATGAAAAACTGTTTTTT
16,TRBJ2-3,TRBD2,-,TRBV9,CASSVVSGSYTDTQYF,TGTGCCAGCAGCGTAGTGAGCGGGAGTTACACAGATACGCAGTATTTT
15,TRBJ1-1,TRBD1,-,TRBV18,CASSPQGTGNTEAFF,TGTGCCAGCTCACCACAGGGGACAGGGAACACTGAAGCTTTCTTT
15,TRBJ2-4,-,-,TRBV24-1,CATSEASLGKNIQYF,TGTGCCACCAGTGAGGCGAGCCTGGGTAAAAACATTCAGTACTTC
18,TRBJ1-5,-,-,TRBV5-7,CASRGGEDLTNYNQPQHF,TGTGCCAGCAGGGGGGGGGAGGACCTCACCAATTATAATCAGCCCCAGCATTTT
14,TRBJ2-2,-,-,TRBV27,CASSFDRTTGELFF,TGTGCCAGCAGTTTTGACAGGACCACCGGGGAGCTGTTTTTT
15,TRBJ1-2,-,-,TRBV7-4,CASSLVTVWNYGYTF,TGTGCCAGCAGCTTAGTTACAGTATGGAACTATGGCTACACCTTC
15,TRBJ2-1,TRBD2,-,TRBV29-1,CSVSFREGGRNEQFF,TGCAGCGTTTCATTTCGGGAGGGGGGACGAAATGAGCAGTTCTTC
15,TRBJ2-1,-,-,TRBV14,CASSQDWGLWNEQFF,TGTGCCAGCAGCCAAGATTGGGGTCTGTGGAATGAGCAGTTCTTC
14,TRBJ2-2,-,-,TRBV18,CASSPIGDTGELFF,TGTGCCAGCTCACCGATCGGGGACACCGGGGAGCTGTTTTTT